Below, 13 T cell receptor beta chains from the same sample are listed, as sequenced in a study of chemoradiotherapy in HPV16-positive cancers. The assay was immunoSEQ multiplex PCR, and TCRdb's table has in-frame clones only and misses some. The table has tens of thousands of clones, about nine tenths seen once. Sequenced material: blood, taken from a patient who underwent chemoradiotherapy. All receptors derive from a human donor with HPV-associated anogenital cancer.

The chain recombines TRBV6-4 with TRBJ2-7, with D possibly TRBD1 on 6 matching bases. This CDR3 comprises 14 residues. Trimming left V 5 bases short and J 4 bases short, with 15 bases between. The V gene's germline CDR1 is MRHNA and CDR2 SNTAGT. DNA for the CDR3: TGTGCCAGCAGTAGGGACAACCAGGGTTACGAGCAGTACTTC. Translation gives CASSRDNQGYEQYF.

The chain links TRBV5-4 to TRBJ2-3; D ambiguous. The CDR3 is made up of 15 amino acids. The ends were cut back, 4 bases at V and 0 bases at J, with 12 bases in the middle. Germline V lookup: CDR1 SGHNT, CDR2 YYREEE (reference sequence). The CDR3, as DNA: TGTGCCAGCAGCCGTGACCCGACTAGCACAGATACGCAGTATTTT. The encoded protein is CASSRDPTSTDTQYF.

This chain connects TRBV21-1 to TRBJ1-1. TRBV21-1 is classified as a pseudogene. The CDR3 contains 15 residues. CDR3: CASSPPGWGGTEAFF. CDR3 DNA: TGTGCCAGCAGCCCCCCGGGCTGGGGGGGCACTGAAGCTTTCTTT.

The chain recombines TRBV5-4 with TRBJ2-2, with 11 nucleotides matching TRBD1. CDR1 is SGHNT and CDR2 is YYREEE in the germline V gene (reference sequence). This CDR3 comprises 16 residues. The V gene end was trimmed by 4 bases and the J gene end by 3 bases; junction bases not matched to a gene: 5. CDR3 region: CASSPGDRGDTGELFF. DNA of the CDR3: TGTGCCAGCAGCCCGGGGGACAGGGGGGACACCGGGGAGCTGTTTTTT.

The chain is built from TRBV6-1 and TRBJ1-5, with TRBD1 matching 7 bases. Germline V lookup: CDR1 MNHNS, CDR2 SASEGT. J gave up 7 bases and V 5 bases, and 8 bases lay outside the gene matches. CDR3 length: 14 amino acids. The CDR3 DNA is TGTGCCAGCAGTCTAGACAGGGATGGCCAGCCCCAGCATTTT. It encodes CASSLDRDGQPQHF.

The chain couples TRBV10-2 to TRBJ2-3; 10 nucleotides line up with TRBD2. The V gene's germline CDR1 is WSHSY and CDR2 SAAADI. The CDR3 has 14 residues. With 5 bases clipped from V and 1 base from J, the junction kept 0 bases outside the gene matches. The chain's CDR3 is CASSLAGGTDTQYF. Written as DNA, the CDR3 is TGCGCCAGCAGTCTAGCGGGGGGCACAGATACGCAGTATTTT.

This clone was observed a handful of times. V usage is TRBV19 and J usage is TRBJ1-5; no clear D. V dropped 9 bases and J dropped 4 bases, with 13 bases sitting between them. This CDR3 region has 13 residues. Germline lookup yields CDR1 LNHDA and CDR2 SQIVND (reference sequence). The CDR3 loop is CASDRTGNQPQHF. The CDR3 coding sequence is TGTGCCAGCGATCGGACGGGAAATCAGCCCCAGCATTTT.

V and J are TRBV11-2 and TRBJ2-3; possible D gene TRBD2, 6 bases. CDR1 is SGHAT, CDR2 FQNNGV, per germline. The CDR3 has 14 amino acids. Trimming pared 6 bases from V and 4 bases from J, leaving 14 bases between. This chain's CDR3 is CASSRGGVADTQYF. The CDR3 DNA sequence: TGTGCCAGCAGTCGGGGAGGTGTCGCAGATACGCAGTATTTT.

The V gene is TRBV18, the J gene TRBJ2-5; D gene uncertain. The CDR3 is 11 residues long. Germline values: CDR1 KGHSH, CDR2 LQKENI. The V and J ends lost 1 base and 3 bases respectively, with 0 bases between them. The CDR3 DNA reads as TGTGCCAGCTCACCACAAGAGACCCAGTACTTC. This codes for CASSPQETQYF.

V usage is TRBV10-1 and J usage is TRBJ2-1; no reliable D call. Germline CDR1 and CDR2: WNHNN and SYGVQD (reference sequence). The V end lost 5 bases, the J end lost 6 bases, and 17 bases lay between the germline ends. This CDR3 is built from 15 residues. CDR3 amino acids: CASSPGRSAPNEQFF. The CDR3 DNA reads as TGCGCCAGCAGTCCGGGTCGAAGCGCCCCCAATGAGCAGTTCTTC.

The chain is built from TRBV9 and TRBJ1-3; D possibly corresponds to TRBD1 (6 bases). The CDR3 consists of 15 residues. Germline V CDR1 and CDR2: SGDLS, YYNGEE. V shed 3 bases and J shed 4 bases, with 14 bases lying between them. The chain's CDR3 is CASSASGTPGNTIYF. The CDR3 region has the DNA TGTGCCAGCAGCGCCTCTGGGACACCCGGAAACACCATATATTTT.

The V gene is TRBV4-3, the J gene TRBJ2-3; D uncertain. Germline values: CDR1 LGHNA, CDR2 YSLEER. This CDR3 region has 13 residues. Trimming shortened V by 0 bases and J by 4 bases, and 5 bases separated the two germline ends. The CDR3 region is CASSQDGADTQYF. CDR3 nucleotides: TGCGCCAGCAGCCAAGATGGCGCAGATACGCAGTATTTT.

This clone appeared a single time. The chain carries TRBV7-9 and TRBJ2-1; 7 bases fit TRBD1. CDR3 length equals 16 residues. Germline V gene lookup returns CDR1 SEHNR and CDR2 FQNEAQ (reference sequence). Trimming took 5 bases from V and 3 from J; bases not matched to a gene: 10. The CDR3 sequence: CASSPLLTGNYNEQFF. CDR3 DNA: TGTGCCAGCAGCCCACTGCTGACAGGGAACTACAATGAGCAGTTCTTC.